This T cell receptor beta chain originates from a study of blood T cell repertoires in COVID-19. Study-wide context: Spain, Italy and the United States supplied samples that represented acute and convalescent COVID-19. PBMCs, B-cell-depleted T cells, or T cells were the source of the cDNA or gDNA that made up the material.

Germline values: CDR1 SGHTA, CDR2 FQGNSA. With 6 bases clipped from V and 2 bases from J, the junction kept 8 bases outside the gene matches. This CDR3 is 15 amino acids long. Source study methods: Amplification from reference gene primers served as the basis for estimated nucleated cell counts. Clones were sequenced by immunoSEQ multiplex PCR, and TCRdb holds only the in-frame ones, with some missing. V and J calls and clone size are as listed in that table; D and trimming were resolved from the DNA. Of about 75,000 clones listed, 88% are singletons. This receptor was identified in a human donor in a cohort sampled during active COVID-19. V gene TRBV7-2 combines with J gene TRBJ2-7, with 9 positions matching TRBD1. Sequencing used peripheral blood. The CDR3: CASRTQQGAPYEQYF. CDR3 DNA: TGTGCCAGCAGAACCCAACAGGGGGCACCCTACGAGCAGTACTTC.